This T cell receptor beta chain came from a study of T cell responses to AZD1222 COVID-19 vaccine. Study conclusions and caveats: Donors skewed white British and female; clonal diversity was possibly underestimated.

CDR3 size: 16 residues. CDR1 is MNHEY, CDR2 SVGAGI, per germline. V lost 0 bases and J lost 4, with 12 bases in between. About this clone: Its cognate antigen is unknown.

The table came from immunoSEQ multiplex PCR; TCRdb's copy has only in-frame clones and leaves some out. The sample records fewer than 180,000 clones, approximately 92% being singletons. The source was peripheral blood, collected 28 days after the second AZD1222 dose. This receptor was obtained from an adult who received the AZD1222 COVID-19 vaccine. The chain couples TRBV6-5 to TRBJ2-2, with D possibly TRBD2 on 6 matching bases. The CDR3 spells CASSYSREYITGELFF. The CDR3 nucleotides are TGTGCCAGCAGTTACTCCCGGGAGTATATCACCGGGGAGCTGTTTTTT.